This T cell receptor beta chain was identified during a study of blood T cell repertoires in COVID-19. On the study more broadly: Nucleic acid was either cDNA or gDNA, and it came from T cells, B-cell-depleted T cells, or PBMCs.

Clones were read by immunoSEQ multiplex PCR, and TCRdb kept only the in-frame ones, dropping some. This table holds 200,000 to 250,000 clones, 82% found once. CDR3 length: 15 amino acids. V dropped 1 base and J dropped 5 bases, with 14 bases sitting between them. Germline V gives CDR1 MGHDK, CDR2 SYGVNS. This clonotype originated in a woman aged 55-69 years who had recovered from COVID-19. The rearrangement joins TRBV25-1 to TRBJ1-1, with D possibly matching TRBD1 (5 bases). Sequenced input: PBMCs or T cells enriched from blood (not recorded which). The CDR3 nucleotides read TGTGCCAGCAGTGAATTGGCGGGGGAGAAGACTGAAGCTTTCTTT. This translates into CASSELAGEKTEAFF. Full variable domain (remainder filled in from reference TRBV25-1 and TRBJ1-1): EADIYQTPRYLVIGTGKKITLECSQTMGHDKMYWYQQDPGMELHLIHYSYGVNSTEKGDLSSESTVSRIRTEHFPLTLESARPSHTSQYLCASSELAGEKTEAFFGQGTRLTVV.